Sequencing of this T cell receptor (beta chain) was carried out in a study of OX40 agonist ivuxolimab in advanced cancers. Turning to the study itself: Clinicians treated patients with ivuxolimab, an agonistic anti-OX40 (CD134) antibody. Aged roughly 23 to 85 with a mean of about 63 years, they were roughly 83% male.

As for this clone: Its matching antigen is unknown.

Autoimmune disease history or systemic immunosuppression barred patients. Produced via immunoSEQ multiplex PCR; TCRdb's table is partial and in-frame only. The table lists fewer than 85,000 clones, 86% of them singletons. Study-level points and caveats: With doses of 0.1 to 3.0 mg/kg, CD4+ and CD8+ blood T cells had undergone clonal expansion by week 6.

The TCR comes from an adult with an advanced solid tumor such as melanoma, head and neck, liver or kidney cancer. Sequenced material: CD4+ or CD8+ T cells sorted from blood, taken in a trial of the OX40 agonist ivuxolimab.

For the CDR3, the DNA is TGTGCTAGTGGTTTGGTAAGGGACAGGGGATATAGCAATCAGCCCCAGCATTTT. Encoded protein: CASGLVRDRGYSNQPQHF. The rearrangement uses TRBV12-5 and TRBJ1-5; 10 bases align to TRBD1. The CDR3 is 18 amino acids. Germline V gene data show CDR1 as LGHNT and CDR2 as FRNRAP. Trimming at V came to 0 bases and at J to 0 bases, leaving 5 bases not matched to a gene.